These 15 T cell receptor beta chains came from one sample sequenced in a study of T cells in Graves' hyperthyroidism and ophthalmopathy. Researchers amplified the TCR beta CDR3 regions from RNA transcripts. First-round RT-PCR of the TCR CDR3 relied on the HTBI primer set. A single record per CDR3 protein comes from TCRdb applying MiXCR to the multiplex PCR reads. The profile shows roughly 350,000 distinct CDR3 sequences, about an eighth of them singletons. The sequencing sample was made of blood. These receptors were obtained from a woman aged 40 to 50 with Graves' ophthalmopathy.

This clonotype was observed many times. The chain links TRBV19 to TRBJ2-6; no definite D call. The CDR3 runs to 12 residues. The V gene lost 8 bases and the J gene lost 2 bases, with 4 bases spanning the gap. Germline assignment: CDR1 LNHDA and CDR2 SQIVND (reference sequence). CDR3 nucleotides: TGTGCCAGTGATGCTGGGGCCAACGTCCTGACTTTC. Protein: CASDAGANVLTF.

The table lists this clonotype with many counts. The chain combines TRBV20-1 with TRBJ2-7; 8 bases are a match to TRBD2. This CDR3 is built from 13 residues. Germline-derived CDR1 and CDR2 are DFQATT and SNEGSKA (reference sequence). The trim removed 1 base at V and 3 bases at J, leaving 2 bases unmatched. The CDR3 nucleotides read TGCAGTGCTAGAGGGACTAGCAGCTACGAGCAGTACTTC. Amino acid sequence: CSARGTSSYEQYF.

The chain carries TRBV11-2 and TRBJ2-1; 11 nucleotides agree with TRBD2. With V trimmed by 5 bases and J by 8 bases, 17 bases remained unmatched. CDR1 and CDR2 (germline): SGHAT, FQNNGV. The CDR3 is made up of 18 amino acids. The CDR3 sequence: CASSPSHLLAGGFYEQFF. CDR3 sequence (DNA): TGTGCCAGCAGCCCCAGCCACCTCCTAGCGGGAGGTTTCTATGAGCAGTTCTTC.

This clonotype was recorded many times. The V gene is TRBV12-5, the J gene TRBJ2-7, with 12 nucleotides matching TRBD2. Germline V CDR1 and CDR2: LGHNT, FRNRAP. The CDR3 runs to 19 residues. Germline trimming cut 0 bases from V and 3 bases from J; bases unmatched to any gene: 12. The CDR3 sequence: CASGLVPFEGTSGFYEQYF. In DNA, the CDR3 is TGTGCTAGTGGTTTGGTACCCTTCGAAGGGACTAGCGGGTTCTACGAGCAGTACTTC.

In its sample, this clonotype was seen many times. Written as DNA, the CDR3 is TGCAGTGCCGGGCGGACTAGCGGGGGGGCCCTCTCCTACAATGAGCAGTTCTTC. This encodes CSAGRTSGGALSYNEQFF. This chain joins TRBV20-1 and TRBJ2-1, with 15 bases aligning to TRBD2. The CDR3 extends over 18 amino acids. Per the germline V gene, CDR1 is DFQATT and CDR2 is SNEGSKA (reference sequence). J gave up 0 bases and V 6 bases, and 9 bases lay outside the gene matches.

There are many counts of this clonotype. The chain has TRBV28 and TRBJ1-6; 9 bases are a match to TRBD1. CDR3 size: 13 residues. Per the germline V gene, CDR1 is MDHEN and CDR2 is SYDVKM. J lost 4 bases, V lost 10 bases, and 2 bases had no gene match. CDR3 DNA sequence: TGTGCCATCGGACAGGGGTATAATTCACCCCTCCACTTT. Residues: CAIGQGYNSPLHF.

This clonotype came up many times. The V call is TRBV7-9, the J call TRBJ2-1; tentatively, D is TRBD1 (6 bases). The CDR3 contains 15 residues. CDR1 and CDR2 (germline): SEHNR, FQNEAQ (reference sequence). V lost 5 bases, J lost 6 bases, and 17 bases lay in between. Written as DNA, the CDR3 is TGTGCCAGCAGCCCCACAGAACTAGGGGGCAATGAGCAGTTCTTC. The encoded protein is CASSPTELGGNEQFF.

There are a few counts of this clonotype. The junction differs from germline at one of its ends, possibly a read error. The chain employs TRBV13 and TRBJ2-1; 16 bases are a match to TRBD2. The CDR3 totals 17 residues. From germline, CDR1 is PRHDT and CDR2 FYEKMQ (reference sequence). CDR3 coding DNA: TGTGCCAGCAGCCTAGGGACTAGCGGGAGGGAATACAATGAGCAGTTCTTC. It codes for CASSLGTSGREYNEQFF.

CDR3 loop: CSAERGWDYEQYF. CDR3 nucleotides: TGCAGTGCCGAGCGGGGTTGGGACTACGAGCAGTACTTC. The chain links TRBV20-1 to TRBJ2-7; TRBD2 aligns across 7 bases. V gave up 6 bases and J gave up 3 bases; unmatched junction bases: 8. The CDR3 is made up of 13 amino acids. Germline V gene sequence: CDR1 DFQATT, CDR2 SNEGSKA (reference sequence).

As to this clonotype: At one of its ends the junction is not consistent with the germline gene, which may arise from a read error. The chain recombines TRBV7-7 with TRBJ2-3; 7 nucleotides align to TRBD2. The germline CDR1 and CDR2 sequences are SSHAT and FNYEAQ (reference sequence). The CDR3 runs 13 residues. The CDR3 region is CASSRDYTDTQYF. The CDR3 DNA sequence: TGTGCTAGCAGCCGGGACTACACAGATACGCAGTATTTT.

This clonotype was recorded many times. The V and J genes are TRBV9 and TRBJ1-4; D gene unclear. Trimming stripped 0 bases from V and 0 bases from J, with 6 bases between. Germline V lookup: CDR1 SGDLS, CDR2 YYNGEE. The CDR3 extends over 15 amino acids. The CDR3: CASSVGGATNEKLFF. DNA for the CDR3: TGTGCCAGCAGCGTAGGTGGAGCAACTAATGAAAAACTGTTTTTT.

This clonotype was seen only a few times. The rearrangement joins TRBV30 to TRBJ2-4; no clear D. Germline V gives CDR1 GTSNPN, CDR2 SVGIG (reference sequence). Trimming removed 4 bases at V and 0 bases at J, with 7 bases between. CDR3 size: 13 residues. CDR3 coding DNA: TGTGCCTGGAAGAGTGTAGCCAAAAACATTCAGTACTTC. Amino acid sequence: CAWKSVAKNIQYF.

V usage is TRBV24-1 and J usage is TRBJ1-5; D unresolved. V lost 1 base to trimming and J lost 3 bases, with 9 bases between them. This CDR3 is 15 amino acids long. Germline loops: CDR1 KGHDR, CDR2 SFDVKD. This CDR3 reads CATSDLGETNQPQHF. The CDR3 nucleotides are TGTGCCACCAGTGATTTAGGAGAAACCAATCAGCCCCAGCATTTT.

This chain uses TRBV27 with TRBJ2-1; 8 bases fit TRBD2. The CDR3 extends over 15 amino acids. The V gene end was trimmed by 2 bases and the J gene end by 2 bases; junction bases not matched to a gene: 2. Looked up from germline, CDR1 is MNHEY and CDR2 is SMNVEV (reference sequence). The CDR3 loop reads CASSLERGTYNEQFF. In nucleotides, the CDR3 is TGTGCCAGCAGTTTAGAGCGGGGGACCTACAATGAGCAGTTCTTC.

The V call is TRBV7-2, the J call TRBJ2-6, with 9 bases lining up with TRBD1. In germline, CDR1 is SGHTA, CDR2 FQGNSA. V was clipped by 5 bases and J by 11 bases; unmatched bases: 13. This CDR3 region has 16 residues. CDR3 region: CASSPRWGTGNYVLTF. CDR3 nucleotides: TGTGCCAGCAGCCCTAGGTGGGGGACAGGGAATTACGTCCTGACTTTC.